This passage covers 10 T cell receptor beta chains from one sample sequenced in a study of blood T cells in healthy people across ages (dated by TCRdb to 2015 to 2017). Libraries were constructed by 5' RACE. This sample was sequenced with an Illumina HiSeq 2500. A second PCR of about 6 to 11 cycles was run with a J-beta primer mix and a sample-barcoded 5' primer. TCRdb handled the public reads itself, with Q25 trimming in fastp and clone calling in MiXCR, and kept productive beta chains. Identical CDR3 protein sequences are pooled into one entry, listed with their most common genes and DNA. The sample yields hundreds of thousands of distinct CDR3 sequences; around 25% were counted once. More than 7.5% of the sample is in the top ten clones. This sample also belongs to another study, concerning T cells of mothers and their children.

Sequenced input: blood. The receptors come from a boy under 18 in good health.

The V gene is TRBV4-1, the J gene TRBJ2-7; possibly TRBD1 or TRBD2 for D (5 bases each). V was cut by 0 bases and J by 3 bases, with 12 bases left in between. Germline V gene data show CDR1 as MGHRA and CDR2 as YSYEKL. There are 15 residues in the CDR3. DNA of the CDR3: TGCGCCAGCAGCCAAGATGATTTGGGGGACTACGAGCAGTACTTC. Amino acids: CASSQDDLGDYEQYF.

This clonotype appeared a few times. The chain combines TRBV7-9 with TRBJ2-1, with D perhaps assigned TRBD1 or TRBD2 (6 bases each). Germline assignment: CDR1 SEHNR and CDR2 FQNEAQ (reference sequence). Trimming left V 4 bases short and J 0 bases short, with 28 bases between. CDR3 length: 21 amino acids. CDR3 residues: CASSSLGSSWGAVLSYNEQFF. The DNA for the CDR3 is TGTGCCAGCAGCTCCTTGGGATCTAGTTGGGGGGCGGTTCTCTCCTACAATGAGCAGTTCTTC.

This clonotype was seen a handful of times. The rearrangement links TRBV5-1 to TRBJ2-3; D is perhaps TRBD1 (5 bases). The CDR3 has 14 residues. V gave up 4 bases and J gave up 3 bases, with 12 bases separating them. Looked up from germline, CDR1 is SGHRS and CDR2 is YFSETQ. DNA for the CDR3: TGCGCCAGCAGCCCAGTAAGGGGAACAGATACGCAGTATTTT. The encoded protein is CASSPVRGTDTQYF.

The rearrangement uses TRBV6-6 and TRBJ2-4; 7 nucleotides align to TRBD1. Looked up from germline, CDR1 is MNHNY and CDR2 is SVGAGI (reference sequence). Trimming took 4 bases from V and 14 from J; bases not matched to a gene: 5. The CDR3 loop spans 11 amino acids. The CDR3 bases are TGTGCCAGCAGTTCCGAGACAGGGAAGTACTTC. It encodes CASSSETGKYF.

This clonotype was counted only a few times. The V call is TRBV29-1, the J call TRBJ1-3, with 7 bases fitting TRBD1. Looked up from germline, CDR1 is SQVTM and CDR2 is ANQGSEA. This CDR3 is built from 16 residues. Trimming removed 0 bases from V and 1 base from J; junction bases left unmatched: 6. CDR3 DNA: TGCAGCGTTGAAGACCCGGGACAGTATTCTGGAAACACCATATATTTT. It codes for CSVEDPGQYSGNTIYF. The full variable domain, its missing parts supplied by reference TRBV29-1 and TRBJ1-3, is SAVISQKPSRDICQRGTSLTIQCQVDSQVTMMFWYRQQPGQSLTLIATANQGSEATYESGFVIDKFPISRPNLTFSTLTVSNMSPEDSSIYLCSVEDPGQYSGNTIYFGEGSWLTVV.

This CDR3 is CASTESRTAYNEQFF. DNA for the CDR3: TGTGCCAGCACCGAAAGCAGGACAGCTTACAATGAGCAGTTCTTC. This chain joins TRBV21-1 and TRBJ2-1; the table assigns TRBD1, which was not confirmed against the DNA. TRBV21-1 counts as a pseudogene. The CDR3 has 15 amino acids.

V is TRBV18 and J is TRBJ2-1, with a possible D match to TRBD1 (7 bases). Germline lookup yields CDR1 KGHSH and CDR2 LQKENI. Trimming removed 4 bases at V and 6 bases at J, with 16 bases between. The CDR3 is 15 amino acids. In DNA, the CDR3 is TGTGCCAGCTCACGGGAGGACAGGCCGGGCAATGAGCAGTTCTTC. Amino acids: CASSREDRPGNEQFF.

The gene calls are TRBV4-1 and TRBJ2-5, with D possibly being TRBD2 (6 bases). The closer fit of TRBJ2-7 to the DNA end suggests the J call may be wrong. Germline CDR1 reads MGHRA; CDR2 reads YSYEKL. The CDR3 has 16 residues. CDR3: CASSQLSGVRSYEQYF. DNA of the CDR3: TGCGCCAGCAGCCAACTTTCGGGGGTCCGCTCCTACGAGCAGTACTTC.

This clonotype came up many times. This CDR3 is CSVGQGGYEQYF. CDR3 DNA: TGCAGCGTAGGACAGGGCGGCTACGAGCAGTACTTC. V gene TRBV29-1 combines with J gene TRBJ2-7; 8 bases line up with TRBD1. V lost 6 bases to trimming and J lost 3 bases; unmatched junction nucleotides: 4. The CDR3 sequence is 12 residues long. Looked up from germline, CDR1 is SQVTM and CDR2 is ANQGSEA.

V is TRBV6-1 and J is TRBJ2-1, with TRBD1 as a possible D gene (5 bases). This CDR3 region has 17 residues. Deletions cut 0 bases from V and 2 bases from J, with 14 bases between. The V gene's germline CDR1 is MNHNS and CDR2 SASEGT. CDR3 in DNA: TGTGCCAGCAGTGAAGCGCTTGGGCAGGGAACCTACAATGAGCAGTTCTTC. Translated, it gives CASSEALGQGTYNEQFF.